The 16 T cell receptor beta chains presented below share a single source sample, sequenced in a study of T cells in Graves' hyperthyroidism and ophthalmopathy (dated by TCRdb to about 2019). Preparation of the library involved multiplex PCR. The sequencer was an Illumina HiSeq 2000. Amplification of TCR beta CDR3 regions was carried out from RNA transcripts. The TCR CDR3 was subjected to a first round of RT-PCR using the HTBI primer set and the Qiagen OneStep RT-PCR kit. TCRdb trimmed the raw reads at Q25, called clones with MiXCR and kept productive beta chains. Duplicate CDR3 protein sequences are folded into a single record with the most common DNA and genes. Recorded for this sample are approximately 640,000 distinct CDR3 sequences; nearly 45% of them occurred a single time. The ten largest clones add up to under 8.5% of the sample. Sequences were obtained from peripheral blood or thyroid tissue (not recorded which). These receptor sequences come from an adult man with Graves' disease, either hyperthyroidism or ophthalmopathy (not recorded which).

CDR3 residues: CASAPGTSGQETQYF. CDR3 nucleotide sequence: TGTGCCAGTGCCCCCGGGACTAGCGGTCAAGAGACCCAGTACTTC. This chain links TRBV19 with TRBJ2-5, with 11 nucleotides matching TRBD2. V trimming: 8 bases; J trimming: 2 bases; junction bases outside the gene matches: 7. Germline assignment: CDR1 LNHDA and CDR2 SQIVND (reference sequence). CDR3 length: 15 residues.

Notes on this clonotype: One base away lies a much larger clone, so this may be a sequencing read error. This chain connects TRBV7-4 to TRBJ2-5; TRBD2 matches at 11 bases. Germline CDR1 and CDR2: SGHVT and SQSDAQ. This CDR3 is 15 amino acids long. The V segment lost 5 bases and the J segment 2 bases; nucleotides outside the gene matches: 4. The CDR3, as DNA: TGTGCCAGCAGCGTTAGCGGGAGGGGGCAAGAGACCCAGTACTTC. Its translation: CASSVSGRGQETQYF. The whole variable domain, filled in from reference TRBV7-4 and TRBJ2-5, reads GAGVSQSPRYKVAKRGRDVALRCDSISGHVTLYWYRQTLGQGSEVLTYSQSDAQRDKSGRPSGRFSAERPERSVSTLKIQRTEQGDSAVYLCASSVSGRGQETQYFGPGTRLLVL.

The chain couples TRBV7-9 to TRBJ2-5; 8 nucleotides align to TRBD1. CDR1 SEHNR and CDR2 FQNEAQ come from the germline V gene (reference sequence). V shed 7 bases and J 1 base; nucleotides not matched to a gene: 5. The CDR3 totals 14 residues. CDR3 region: CASTADRAQETQYF. The CDR3 DNA reads as TGTGCCAGCACCGCGGACAGGGCCCAAGAGACCCAGTACTTC.

This clonotype has a handful of counts. The chain recombines TRBV12-3 or TRBV12-4 with TRBJ1-2, with 8 nucleotides matching TRBD1. The J segment lost 4 bases and the V segment lost 7 bases, leaving 5 bases of the junction unmatched. CDR3 length: 13 amino acids. The CDR3 reads CASTLQGGYGYTF. The CDR3 DNA follows: TGTGCCAGCACCCTACAGGGGGGCTATGGCTACACCTTC.

This clonotype showed up just a few times. The chain is built from TRBV20-1 and TRBJ2-7; TRBD2 aligns across 8 bases. CDR3 length equals 14 residues. Germline V lookup: CDR1 DFQATT, CDR2 SNEGSKA (reference sequence). The J segment lost 0 bases and the V segment lost 4 bases, leaving 5 bases of the junction unmatched. The CDR3 DNA sequence: TGCAGTGCTAAGGCCAGCGGGAGCTCCTACGAGCAGTACTTC. This codes for CSAKASGSSYEQYF.

The chain has TRBV7-8 and TRBJ1-1; D unclear. Germline values: CDR1 SGHVS, CDR2 FQNEAQ. V lost 1 base and J lost 1, with 7 bases in between. This CDR3 comprises 14 residues. CDR3 nucleotides: TGTGCCAGCAGCTTAGGACGGCCGAACACTGAAGCTTTCTTT. Protein product: CASSLGRPNTEAFF.

This clonotype was seen many times. The J gene is TRBJ1-2, the V gene TRBV27, with D tentatively TRBD1 (5 bases). The CDR3 loop spans 13 amino acids. The germline CDR1 and CDR2 sequences are MNHEY and SMNVEV (reference sequence). Trimming shortened V by 6 bases and J by 6 bases, and 14 bases separated the two germline ends. The chain's CDR3 is CASSEWGINGYTF. The CDR3 coding sequence is TGTGCCAGCAGCGAGTGGGGGATCAATGGCTACACCTTC.

This rearrangement joins TRBV7-2 to TRBJ1-2, with D hard to call. CDR1 and CDR2 from the germline V gene are SGHTA and FQGNSA. V lost 2 bases to trimming and J lost 0 bases, with 19 bases between them. This CDR3 has 18 residues. The CDR3 sequence is CASSLHPPSEYSNYGYTF. The CDR3 coding sequence is TGTGCCAGCAGCTTACACCCTCCCTCGGAGTACTCTAACTATGGCTACACCTTC.

V is TRBV2 and J is TRBJ1-5, with TRBD1 matching over 9 bases. Germline loops: CDR1 SNHLY, CDR2 FYNNEI. CDR3 size: 14 residues. The V segment lost 4 bases and the J segment 5 bases; nucleotides outside the gene matches: 3. The CDR3 loop reads CASSVDRGDQPQHF. In DNA, the CDR3 is TGTGCCAGCAGTGTCGACAGGGGGGATCAGCCCCAGCATTTT. Full variable domain (outside the CDR3, taken from reference TRBV2 and TRBJ1-5): EPEVTQTPSHQVTQMGQEVILRCVPISNHLYFYWYRQILGQKVEFLVSFYNNEISEKSEIFDDQFSVERPDGSNFTLKIRSTKLEDSAMYFCASSVDRGDQPQHFGDGTRLSIL.

The V and J genes are TRBV7-9 and TRBJ2-2; D tentatively fits TRBD1 or TRBD2 (6 bases each). CDR1 is SEHNR and CDR2 is FQNEAQ in the germline V gene (reference sequence). The V end lost 6 bases, the J end lost 7 bases, and 15 bases lay between the germline ends. The CDR3 has 14 residues. The chain's CDR3 is CASSSWGAGGELFF. CDR3 sequence (DNA): TGTGCCAGCAGTTCCTGGGGGGCCGGCGGGGAGCTGTTTTTT.

As to this clonotype: The germline gene is not matched at one end of the junction; a read error may be the cause. The chain couples TRBV9 to TRBJ1-2, with TRBD1 matching 7 bases. The germline CDR1 and CDR2 sequences are SGDLS and YYNGEE. CDR3 size: 13 residues. DNA of the CDR3: TGTGCCAGCAGCCAGGGGGTCCGAGGGCAGGAGAGCTTC. Translating gives CASSQGVRGQESF.

This clonotype was seen ten or more times. The chain has TRBV2 and TRBJ1-2; D might be TRBD1 (5 bases). The CDR3 sequence is 13 residues long. CDR1 and CDR2 from the germline V gene are SNHLY and FYNNEI. Trimming cost V 4 bases and J 5 bases, with 11 bases left between them. The CDR3 loop is CASSGDGPYGYTF. The CDR3 DNA reads TGTGCCAGCAGTGGGGACGGACCATATGGCTACACCTTC.

V and J are TRBV7-9 and TRBJ2-7, with 8 nucleotides matching TRBD1. The V gene's germline CDR1 is SEHNR and CDR2 FQNEAQ (reference sequence). With 6 bases clipped from V and 6 bases from J, the junction kept 10 bases outside the gene matches. The CDR3 sequence is 14 residues long. CDR3 nucleotide sequence: TGTGCCAGCAGTTCCGGACAGGGACGGGGCGAGCAGTACTTC. It is translated as CASSSGQGRGEQYF. Combining the CDR3 with reference TRBV7-9 and TRBJ2-7 gives the whole variable domain DTGVSQNPRHKITKRGQNVTFRCDPISEHNRLYWYRQTLGQGPEFLTYFQNEAQLEKSRLLSDRFSAERPKGSFSTLEIQRTEQGDSAMYLCASSSGQGRGEQYFGPGTRLTVT.

Many counts were recorded for this clonotype. The chain has TRBV10-3 and TRBJ1-1; possible D gene TRBD1, 5 bases. V was cut by 2 bases and J by 5 bases, with 9 bases left in between. There are 13 residues in the CDR3. The germline V gene encodes CDR1 ENHRY and CDR2 SYGVKD. DNA for the CDR3: TGTGCCATCAGTGAGCAGGGTGAGACTGAAGCTTTCTTT. It encodes CAISEQGETEAFF.

About this clonotype itself: The missing conserved phenylalanine or tryptophan at the end of this CDR3 makes a read error likely. The DNA is left out, because the CDR3 cannot be placed on it with certainty; the CDR3 is given as TCRdb lists it. V is TRBV7-2 and J is TRBJ2-7; no check of the table's D call, TRBD2, against the DNA was made. Per germline, CDR1 SGHTA and CDR2 FQGNSA. A total of 8 residues make up the CDR3, ends included. The CDR3 spells CASRTGTS.

The chain uses TRBV2 and TRBJ2-2; 7 bases match TRBD1. Germline-derived CDR1 and CDR2 are SNHLY and FYNNEI. V shed 8 bases, J shed 4 bases, and the junction held 7 bases outside the gene matches. This CDR3 is built from 14 residues. The CDR3 spells CASDGTARTGELFF. The CDR3, as DNA: TGTGCCAGCGACGGGACAGCACGCACCGGGGAGCTGTTTTTT.